The entry below gives a single T cell receptor beta chain sequence along with its context. This specimen belongs to a study of blood T cell repertoires in COVID-19. Across the whole study: The United States, Italy and Spain provided the acute and convalescent COVID-19 samples.

In the original processing: Amplification with reference gene primers provided the estimates of nucleated cell counts. The table came from immunoSEQ multiplex PCR; TCRdb's copy has only in-frame clones and leaves some out. The V and J calls and clone size come from that table; D and trimming were worked out from the DNA. This table holds some 180,000 clones, 78% found once. In germline, CDR1 is MGHRA, CDR2 YSYEKL. Trimming at V came to 8 bases and at J to 5 bases, leaving 9 bases not matched to a gene. CDR3 length equals 14 residues. The chain uses TRBV4-1 and TRBJ2-1, with 7 bases lining up with TRBD1. Sequenced material: peripheral blood. This TCR was sampled from an elderly woman with active or convalescent COVID-19. This CDR3 reads CASSGGTTNNEQFF. In DNA form, the CDR3 reads TGCGCCAGCTCAGGGGGTACGACAAACAATGAGCAGTTCTTC.